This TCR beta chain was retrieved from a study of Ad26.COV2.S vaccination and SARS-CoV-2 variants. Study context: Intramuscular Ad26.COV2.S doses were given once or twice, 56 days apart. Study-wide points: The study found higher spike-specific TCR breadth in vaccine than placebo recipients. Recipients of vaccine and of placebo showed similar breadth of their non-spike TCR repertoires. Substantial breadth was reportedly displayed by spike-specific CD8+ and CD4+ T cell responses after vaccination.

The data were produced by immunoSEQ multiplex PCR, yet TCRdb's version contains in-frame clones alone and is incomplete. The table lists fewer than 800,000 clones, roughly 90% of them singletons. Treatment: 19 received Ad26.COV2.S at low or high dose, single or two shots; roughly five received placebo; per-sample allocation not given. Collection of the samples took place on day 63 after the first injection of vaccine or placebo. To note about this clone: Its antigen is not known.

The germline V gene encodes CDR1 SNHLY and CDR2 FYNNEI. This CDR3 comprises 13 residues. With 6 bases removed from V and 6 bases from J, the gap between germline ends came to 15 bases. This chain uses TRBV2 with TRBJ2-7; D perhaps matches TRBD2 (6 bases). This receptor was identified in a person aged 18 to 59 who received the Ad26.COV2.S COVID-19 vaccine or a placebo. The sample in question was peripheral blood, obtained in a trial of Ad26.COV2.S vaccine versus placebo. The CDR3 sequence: CASRQAAEGEQYF. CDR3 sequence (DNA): TGTGCCAGCAGGCAAGCGGCGGAGGGCGAGCAGTACTTC.